The 27 T cell receptor beta chains given below trace back to one sample, sequenced in a study of Tregs in tolerant kidney transplant recipients. Method: immunoSEQ multiplex PCR; TCRdb's copy keeps in-frame clones and lacks some. The profile shows around 120,000 clones, 92% of them singletons. Sequenced input: CD4+ T cells from blood. Every receptor here comes from a human donor in good health.

This chain uses TRBV1 with TRBJ1-2; TRBD1 is the table's D call, not checked against the DNA. TRBV1 is recorded as a pseudogene. The CDR3 loop spans 15 amino acids. The CDR3 reads CTSRLQGVPNYGYTF. In nucleotides, the CDR3 is TGCACCAGCAGACTACAGGGTGTCCCCAACTATGGCTACACCTTC.

This clone appeared once. This rearrangement joins TRBV7-2 to TRBJ1-2, with D perhaps matching TRBD1 (6 bases). Germline V lookup: CDR1 SGHTA, CDR2 FQGNSA. The ends were cut back, 4 bases at V and 9 bases at J, with 21 bases in the middle. CDR3 length: 15 residues. The chain's CDR3 is CASSSKGGDAGSYTF. CDR3 nucleotide sequence: TGTGCCAGCAGCTCAAAAGGGGGGGACGCTGGGAGCTACACCTTC.

The chain carries TRBV19 and TRBJ2-3; 10 nucleotides match TRBD2. The V gene's germline CDR1 is LNHDA and CDR2 SQIVND (reference sequence). V shed 10 bases, J shed 2 bases, and the junction held 9 bases outside the gene matches. This CDR3 comprises 15 residues. The CDR3: CATRASGGNTDTQYF. The CDR3 nucleotides read TGTGCCACCAGAGCTAGCGGGGGAAACACAGATACGCAGTATTTT.

The chain is built from TRBV5-1 and TRBJ2-6; D is unclear. The V end was cut by 4 bases, the J end by 0 bases, with 20 bases between. Germline CDR1 reads SGHRS; CDR2 reads YFSETQ. This CDR3 has 19 residues. DNA of the CDR3: TGCGCCAGCAGCCCCCCGCTAGGTCAGGTTAGCTCTGGGGCCAACGTCCTGACTTTC. It specifies CASSPPLGQVSSGANVLTF.

The chain links TRBV6-5 to TRBJ2-7; 9 positions agree with TRBD1. The CDR3 sequence is 13 residues long. Germline CDR1 MNHEY, CDR2 SVGAGI. After removal of 6 bases from V and 4 bases from J, the junction contained 4 bases not matched to a gene. The CDR3 region has the DNA TGTGCCAGCAGCTCTGACAGGGGGTACGAGCAGTACTTC. Translated: CASSSDRGYEQYF.

The rearrangement uses TRBV2 and TRBJ2-1, with D possibly TRBD2 on 5 matching bases. The CDR3 contains 14 residues. CDR1 is SNHLY, CDR2 FYNNEI, per germline. V was shortened by 4 bases and J by 7 bases, with 14 bases between the two germline ends. The CDR3 sequence: CASSVMRAPNEQFF. The DNA of the CDR3 is TGTGCCAGCAGTGTAATGCGGGCCCCGAATGAGCAGTTCTTC.

The rearrangement joins TRBV6-5 to TRBJ1-6; 8 bases line up with TRBD1. The V and J ends lost 2 bases and 9 bases, in that order; junction bases with no gene match: 6. Germline CDR1 and CDR2: MNHEY and SVGAGI. The CDR3 consists of 15 residues. The DNA of the CDR3 is TGTGCCAGCAGTTACGACAGGGGTTCTACTTCACCCCTCCACTTT. Its translation: CASSYDRGSTSPLHF.

The CDR3 here is CASSPPGSRGATQYF. The CDR3 coding sequence is TGTGCCAGCTCACCACCGGGGTCAAGGGGGGCTACGCAGTATTTT. The rearrangement uses TRBV18 and TRBJ2-3; D might be TRBD1 or TRBD2, each matching 6 bases. The V end was cut by 0 bases, the J end by 8 bases, with 15 bases between. The CDR3 extends over 15 amino acids. Germline lookup yields CDR1 KGHSH and CDR2 LQKENI.

This sequence joins TRBV11-2 and TRBJ2-7, with a weak D call TRBD1 (6 bases). V was trimmed by 1 base and J by 7 bases, leaving 11 bases between them. In germline, CDR1 is SGHAT, CDR2 FQNNGV. The CDR3 has 13 residues. CDR3 loop: CASSLGQALEQYF. In nucleotides, the CDR3 is TGTGCCAGCAGCTTAGGACAGGCGTTAGAGCAGTACTTC.

Points on this clone: Other DNA variants within this sample encode the same CDR3. The chain employs TRBV5-1 and TRBJ2-7; D possibly corresponds to TRBD1 (5 bases). Germline V gene data show CDR1 as SGHRS and CDR2 as YFSETQ. The CDR3 contains 13 residues. V was shortened by 1 base and J by 1 base, with 6 bases between the two germline ends. This CDR3 is CASSLQGSYEQYF. CDR3 coding DNA: TGCGCCAGCAGCTTGCAGGGTTCCTACGAGCAGTACTTC.

The genes are TRBV6-1 and TRBJ1-2, with D unclear. The CDR3 loop spans 14 amino acids. CDR1 and CDR2 (germline): MNHNS, SASEGT. V dropped 4 bases and J dropped 3 bases, with 12 bases sitting between them. This chain's CDR3 is CASSVGILDYGYTF. In DNA, the CDR3 is TGTGCCAGCAGTGTCGGGATTCTCGACTATGGCTACACCTTC.

V and J are TRBV27 and TRBJ1-2; the D gene is possibly TRBD1 (6 bases). Germline assignment: CDR1 MNHEY and CDR2 SMNVEV (reference sequence). Trimming removed 3 bases from V and 7 bases from J, with 18 bases in between. This CDR3 spans 15 amino acids. CDR3 residues: CASSFSNRARGGYTF. The CDR3 DNA reads as TGTGCCAGCAGTTTCTCTAACAGGGCTAGGGGTGGCTACACCTTC.

The chain combines TRBV7-9 with TRBJ1-3; the D is unclear. The length of the CDR3 is 15 residues. Trimming shortened V by 5 bases and J by 4 bases, and 15 bases separated the two germline ends. Germline assignment: CDR1 SEHNR and CDR2 FQNEAQ (reference sequence). The DNA for the CDR3 is TGTGCCAGCAGCCTCCTCCTGGCGAACGGAAACACCATATATTTT. As protein: CASSLLLANGNTIYF.

Points on this clone: Other nucleotide sequences in the sample specify the same CDR3. The genes are TRBV2 and TRBJ1-2; D unresolved. Germline V gene data show CDR1 as SNHLY and CDR2 as FYNNEI. V was trimmed by 2 bases and J by 4 bases, leaving 5 bases between them. The CDR3 runs 12 residues. CDR3 sequence reads: CASSERSYGYTF. CDR3 DNA sequence: TGTGCCAGCAGTGAAAGGTCCTATGGCTACACCTTC. The full variable domain, its missing parts supplied by reference TRBV2 and TRBJ1-2, is EPEVTQTPSHQVTQMGQEVILRCVPISNHLYFYWYRQILGQKVEFLVSFYNNEISEKSEIFDDQFSVERPDGSNFTLKIRSTKLEDSAMYFCASSERSYGYTFGSGTRLTVV.

The V call is TRBV7-9, the J call TRBJ1-1; TRBD1 aligns across 7 bases. Per the germline V gene, CDR1 is SEHNR and CDR2 is FQNEAQ (reference sequence). The CDR3 has 13 amino acids. V dropped 5 bases and J dropped 7; count of bases not matched to a gene: 7. CDR3 coding DNA: TGTGCCAGCAGCCCCCAGGGGGGAATTGAAGCTTTCTTT. As protein: CASSPQGGIEAFF.

The CDR3 region is CASSWEGNQPQHF. CDR3 coding DNA: TGCGCCAGCAGCTGGGAGGGCAATCAGCCCCAGCATTTT. This chain connects TRBV5-1 to TRBJ1-5; no clear D gene. CDR1 is SGHRS and CDR2 is YFSETQ in the germline V gene. CDR3 size: 13 residues. V shed 3 bases and J shed 2 bases, with 6 bases lying between them.

The V call is TRBV6-4, the J call TRBJ1-3; the D gene is possibly TRBD1 (6 bases). The V end was cut by 3 bases, the J end by 3 bases, with 9 bases between. From germline, CDR1 is MRHNA and CDR2 SNTAGT. The CDR3 consists of 14 residues. DNA for the CDR3: TGTGCCAGCAGTGAACAGGGCGGTGGAAACACCATATATTTT. This codes for CASSEQGGGNTIYF.

The chain couples TRBV5-4 to TRBJ1-1; D remains unclear. V was cut by 3 bases and J by 6 bases, with 18 bases left in between. The CDR3 contains 15 residues. Germline CDR1 and CDR2: SGHNT and YYREEE (reference sequence). In nucleotides, the CDR3 is TGTGCCAGCAGCTCCCCCGGGGTCGGGGTGCCTGAAGCTTTCTTT. This sequence encodes CASSSPGVGVPEAFF.

About this clone: One junction end does not reproduce the germline sequence, and a read error may be involved. The rearrangement joins TRBV7-2 to TRBJ2-7; D may match TRBD1 or TRBD2 (6 bases each). The CDR3 totals 13 residues. Germline CDR1 SGHTA, CDR2 FQGNSA. CDR3: CASSLGAGRGGNF. Here the CDR3 DNA reads TGTGCCAGCAGCTTGGGGGCGGGGCGAGGTGGGAACTTC.

V usage is TRBV2 and J usage is TRBJ2-7; 9 bases agree with TRBD1. V gave up 8 bases and J gave up 0 bases; unmatched junction bases: 8. CDR3 length: 15 amino acids. Germline CDR1 is SNHLY and CDR2 is FYNNEI. The CDR3 DNA follows: TGTGCCAGCGGCGGACAGGGGTCGGTCTCCTACGAGCAGTACTTC. Translated, it gives CASGGQGSVSYEQYF.

This chain connects TRBV11-2 to TRBJ2-2; no clear D gene. The CDR3 is made up of 19 amino acids. CDR1 is SGHAT, CDR2 FQNNGV, per germline. The V end was cut by 5 bases, the J end by 4 bases, with 26 bases between. The CDR3 reads CASSQLKGPPRLPTGELFF. Here the CDR3 DNA reads TGTGCCAGCAGCCAACTCAAGGGCCCCCCTCGCCTCCCCACCGGGGAGCTGTTTTTT.

The chain is built from TRBV11-2 and TRBJ1-4; D is uncertain. The V gene lost 1 base and the J gene lost 6 bases, with 12 bases spanning the gap. Germline loops: CDR1 SGHAT, CDR2 FQNNGV. The CDR3 spans 15 residues. The CDR3 DNA reads as TGTGCCAGCAGCTTAGGAATGAACGGCGATGAAAAACTGTTTTTT. The encoded protein is CASSLGMNGDEKLFF.

V usage is TRBV18 and J usage is TRBJ1-5; tentatively, D is TRBD1 (5 bases). Germline CDR1 reads KGHSH; CDR2 reads LQKENI. The V gene lost 6 bases and the J gene lost 1 base, with 13 bases spanning the gap. This CDR3 has 15 residues. CDR3 amino acids: CASSGWGGSNQPQHF. The DNA for the CDR3 is TGTGCCAGCTCCGGATGGGGGGGAAGCAATCAGCCCCAGCATTTT.

This clone was observed once. The rearrangement joins TRBV11-1 to TRBJ2-7, with TRBD1 matching 12 bases. This CDR3 region has 13 residues. V was clipped by 10 bases and J by 6 bases; unmatched bases: 7. Per the germline V gene, CDR1 is SGHAT and CDR2 is FQDESV (reference sequence). The CDR3 DNA sequence: TGTGCCACCCGGGACAGGGGGCCAGGCGAGCAGTACTTC. Encoded protein: CATRDRGPGEQYF. The variable domain in full, with the rest retrieved from reference TRBV11-1 and TRBJ2-7, is EAEVAQSPRYKITEKSQAVAFWCDPISGHATLYWYRQILGQGPELLVQFQDESVVDDSQLPKDRFSAERLKGVDSTLKIQPAELGDSAMYLCATRDRGPGEQYFGPGTRLTVT.

The J gene is TRBJ2-7, the V gene TRBV6-1; 8 bases map to TRBD2. With V trimmed by 10 bases and J by 7 bases, 9 bases remained unmatched. Per the germline V gene, CDR1 is MNHNS and CDR2 is SASEGT. The CDR3 covers 12 residues. CDR3 residues: CATSRGGNEQYF. The CDR3 bases are TGTGCCACCTCTCGGGGGGGTAATGAGCAGTACTTC.

This chain uses TRBV19 with TRBJ2-3; TRBD2 matches at 11 bases. Trimming at V came to 3 bases and at J to 2 bases, leaving 10 bases not matched to a gene. Germline values: CDR1 LNHDA, CDR2 SQIVND (reference sequence). The CDR3 extends over 18 amino acids. The CDR3 nucleotides are TGTGCCAGTAGTATCGATACTAGCGGGAGTCAAAACACAGATACGCAGTATTTT. The encoded protein is CASSIDTSGSQNTDTQYF.

CDR3 in amino acids: CASSNRGGEKLFF. The CDR3 DNA reads TGTGCCAGCAGTAACAGGGGGGGTGAAAAACTGTTTTTT. The V call is TRBV2, the J call TRBJ1-4; TRBD1 matches at 8 bases. Trimming at V came to 5 bases and at J to 7 bases, leaving 3 bases not matched to a gene. In germline, CDR1 is SNHLY, CDR2 FYNNEI. CDR3 length: 13 residues.